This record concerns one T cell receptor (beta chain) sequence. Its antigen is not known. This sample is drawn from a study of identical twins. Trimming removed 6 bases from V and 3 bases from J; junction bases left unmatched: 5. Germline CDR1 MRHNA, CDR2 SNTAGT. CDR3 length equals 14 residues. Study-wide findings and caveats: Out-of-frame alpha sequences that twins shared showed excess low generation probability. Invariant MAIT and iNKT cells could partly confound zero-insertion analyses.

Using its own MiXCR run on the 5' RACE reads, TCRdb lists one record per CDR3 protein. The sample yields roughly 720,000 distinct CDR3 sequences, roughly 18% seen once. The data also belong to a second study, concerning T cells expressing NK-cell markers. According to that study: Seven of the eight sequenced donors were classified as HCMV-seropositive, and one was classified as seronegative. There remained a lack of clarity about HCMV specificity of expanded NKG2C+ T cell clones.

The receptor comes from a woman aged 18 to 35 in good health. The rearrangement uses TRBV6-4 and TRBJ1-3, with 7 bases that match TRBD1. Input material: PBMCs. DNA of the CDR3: TGTGCCAGCAGCTTCGACAGGGTTGGAAACACCATATATTTT. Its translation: CASSFDRVGNTIYF.